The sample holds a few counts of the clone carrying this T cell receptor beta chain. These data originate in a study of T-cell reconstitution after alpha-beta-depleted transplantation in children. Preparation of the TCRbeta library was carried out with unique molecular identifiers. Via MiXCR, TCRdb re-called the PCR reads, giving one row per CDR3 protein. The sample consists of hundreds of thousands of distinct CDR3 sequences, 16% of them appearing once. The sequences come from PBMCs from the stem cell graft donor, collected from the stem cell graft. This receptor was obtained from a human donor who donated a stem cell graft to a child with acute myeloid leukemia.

DNA of the CDR3: TGTGCCAGCAGGACCGGGACAGGGCGCTACGAGCAGTACTTC. As protein: CASRTGTGRYEQYF. The V call is TRBV12-3 or TRBV12-4, the J call TRBJ2-7, with 9 positions matching TRBD1. This CDR3 comprises 14 residues. V dropped 6 bases and J dropped 3; count of bases not matched to a gene: 6.